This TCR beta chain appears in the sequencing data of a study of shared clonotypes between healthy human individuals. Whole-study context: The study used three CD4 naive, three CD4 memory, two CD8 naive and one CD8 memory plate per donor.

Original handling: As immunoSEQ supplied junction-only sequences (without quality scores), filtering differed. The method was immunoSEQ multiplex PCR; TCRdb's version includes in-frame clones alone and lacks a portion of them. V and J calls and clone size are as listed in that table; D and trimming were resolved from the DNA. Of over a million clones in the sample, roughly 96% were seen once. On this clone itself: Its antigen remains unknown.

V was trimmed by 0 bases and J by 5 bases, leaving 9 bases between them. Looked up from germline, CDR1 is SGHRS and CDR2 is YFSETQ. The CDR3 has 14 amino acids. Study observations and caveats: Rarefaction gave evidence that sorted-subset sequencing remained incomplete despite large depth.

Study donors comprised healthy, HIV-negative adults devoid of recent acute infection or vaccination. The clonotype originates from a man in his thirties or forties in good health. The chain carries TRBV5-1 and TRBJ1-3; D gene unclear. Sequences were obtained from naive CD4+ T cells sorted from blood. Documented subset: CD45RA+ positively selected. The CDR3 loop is CASSLAPGRNTIYF. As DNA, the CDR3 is TGCGCCAGCAGCTTGGCCCCGGGAAGAAACACCATATATTTT.